Shown below are 30 T cell receptor beta chains from a single sample sequenced in a study of neurological immune-mediated disorders. TCRdb re-analysed the 5' RACE reads in MiXCR, keeping a single row per CDR3 protein. Here the sample spans approximately 50,000 distinct CDR3 sequences, approximately 3.9% being singletons. The sample was PBMCs. Receptor source: a man between 60 and 75 years old with multiple sclerosis.

A word on this clonotype: Since a much larger clone is just one base distant, this may be a read error. The J gene is TRBJ2-7, the V gene TRBV11-1; 9 nucleotides align to TRBD2. The CDR3 is 15 residues long. Germline CDR1 is SGHAT and CDR2 is FQDESV (reference sequence). After removal of 5 bases from V and 4 bases from J, the junction contained 9 bases not matched to a gene. In DNA, the CDR3 is TGTGCCAGCAGCCGTCAGGGACTAGCCGGGTACGAGCAGTACTTC. Its protein product is CASSRQGLAGYEQYF.

This clonotype was seen just once. The chain combines TRBV20-1 with TRBJ1-2; no clear D. The V and J ends lost 1 base and 2 bases respectively, with 11 bases between them. The CDR3 is made up of 14 amino acids. The germline V gene has CDR1 DFQATT and CDR2 SNEGSKA (reference sequence). CDR3 amino acids: CSARAPGFNYGYTF. Written as DNA, the CDR3 is TGCAGTGCTAGAGCTCCGGGATTCAACTATGGCTACACCTTC.

This clonotype was seen ten or more times. V is TRBV28 and J is TRBJ2-6; D not resolved. CDR3 length: 15 residues. Germline V gives CDR1 MDHEN, CDR2 SYDVKM. V was pared by 5 bases and J by 1 base, with 9 bases between. The CDR3 DNA is TGTGCCAGCAGTCTTGCATCGTCTGGGGCCAACGTCCTGACTTTC. Amino acids: CASSLASSGANVLTF.

This clonotype was counted many times. The V call is TRBV20-1, the J call TRBJ2-7, with D hard to call. Trimming removed 0 bases from V and 5 bases from J, with 8 bases in between. CDR3 length: 12 amino acids. Germline V lookup: CDR1 DFQATT, CDR2 SNEGSKA (reference sequence). Here the CDR3 reads CSARDQRDEQYF. CDR3 coding DNA: TGCAGTGCTAGAGATCAAAGGGACGAGCAGTACTTC.

This clonotype was recorded at least ten times. This chain links TRBV7-9 with TRBJ1-2, with TRBD1 matching 7 bases. CDR1 is SEHNR, CDR2 FQNEAQ, per germline (reference sequence). There are 14 residues in the CDR3. The V gene end was trimmed by 6 bases and the J gene end by 3 bases; junction bases not matched to a gene: 7. The DNA of the CDR3 is TGTGCCAGCAGGCCCATAACAGGGGACTATGGCTACACCTTC. Translating it yields CASRPITGDYGYTF.

This clonotype came up many times. The chain has TRBV20-1 and TRBJ2-7, with D unresolved. Per germline, CDR1 DFQATT and CDR2 SNEGSKA (reference sequence). The CDR3 is 12 amino acids. V was trimmed by 4 bases and J by 2 bases, leaving 9 bases between them. CDR3 region: CSATILTYEQYF. The CDR3, as DNA: TGCAGTGCTACGATCCTCACCTACGAGCAGTACTTC.

In this sample, this clonotype turned up a few times. The rearrangement joins TRBV12-3 or TRBV12-4 to TRBJ1-5; D not resolved. This CDR3 is built from 13 residues. V dropped 3 bases and J dropped 4 bases, with 7 bases sitting between them. CDR3 nucleotide sequence: TGTGCCAGCAGTTTTTCGTTGAATCAGCCCCAGCATTTT. Translating gives CASSFSLNQPQHF.

This clonotype was recorded at least ten times. V and J are TRBV27 and TRBJ1-5, with a weak D call TRBD1 (6 bases). Germline V lookup: CDR1 MNHEY, CDR2 SMNVEV (reference sequence). The CDR3 runs 16 residues. The V end was cut by 6 bases, the J end by 3 bases, with 18 bases between. The CDR3 DNA sequence: TGTGCCAGCAGCCCGACCGGCAGGGGTTACAATCAGCCCCAGCATTTT. This gives the protein CASSPTGRGYNQPQHF.

This clonotype was seen at least ten times. A read error may explain this, as a much larger clone is one base away. The chain uses TRBV5-1 and TRBJ2-7, with D maybe TRBD2 (6 bases). Germline values: CDR1 SGHRS, CDR2 YFSETQ. The CDR3 runs to 12 residues. The CDR3 reads CTSSLSGVEQYF. The CDR3 DNA sequence: TGCACCAGCAGCTTATCGGGGGTCGAGCAGTACTTC.

The sample holds a few counts of this clonotype. The chain carries TRBV11-2 and TRBJ1-2, with no clear D. Germline V gene lookup returns CDR1 SGHAT and CDR2 FQNNGV. The V and J ends lost 5 bases and 13 bases respectively, with 20 bases between them. This CDR3 contains 13 residues. The CDR3 sequence is CASSLPQAPRSTF. The CDR3 nucleotides read TGTGCCAGCAGCCTACCCCAGGCCCCACGGAGCACCTTC.

In this sample, this clonotype turned up many times. The chain combines TRBV7-9 with TRBJ2-5; D remains ambiguous. The CDR3 length is 15 residues. Germline-derived CDR1 and CDR2 are SEHNR and FQNEAQ (reference sequence). Trimming took 5 bases from V and 2 from J, leaving 15 bases between them. In DNA form, the CDR3 reads TGTGCCAGCAGCCCTCGGAGCGTTGGACAAGAGACCCAGTACTTC. Translated: CASSPRSVGQETQYF.

This clonotype was detected only a few times. The chain uses TRBV29-1 and TRBJ2-7; D is perhaps TRBD2 (7 bases). Trimming removed 7 bases at V and 4 bases at J, with 14 bases between. CDR3 length: 12 amino acids. CDR1 is SQVTM, CDR2 ANQGSEA, per germline. CDR3 sequence reads: CSAGGGTYEQYF. CDR3 coding DNA: TGCAGCGCGGGAGGTGGGACATACGAGCAGTACTTC.

This clonotype has at least ten counts. This sequence joins TRBV5-1 and TRBJ1-1, with TRBD1 as a possible D gene (6 bases). V lost 2 bases to trimming and J lost 7 bases, with 21 bases between them. This CDR3 contains 16 residues. CDR1 and CDR2 (germline): SGHRS, YFSETQ. CDR3 coding DNA: TGCGCCAGCAGCTTTTGGGAGGTCGGGCAGGGGATTGAAGCTTTCTTT. It yields the protein CASSFWEVGQGIEAFF.

The table lists this clonotype with many counts. The chain is built from TRBV5-1 and TRBJ1-1, with D maybe TRBD1 (6 bases). CDR1 and CDR2 from the germline V gene are SGHRS and YFSETQ. The CDR3 contains 14 residues. V was cut by 8 bases and J by 6 bases, with 20 bases left in between. CDR3 region: CASRFLDRDSEAFF. DNA for the CDR3: TGCGCCAGTCGTTTCCTGGACAGAGACTCTGAAGCTTTCTTT. Full variable domain (rest looked up from reference TRBV5-1 and TRBJ1-1): KAGVTQTPRYLIKTRGQQVTLSCSPISGHRSVSWYQQTPGQGLQFLFEYFSETQRNKGNFPGRFSGRQFSNSRSEMNVSTLELGDSALYLCASRFLDRDSEAFFGQGTRLTVV.

Ten or more counts support this clonotype. The chain's CDR3 is CSAPLILGETQYF. The CDR3 nucleotides read TGCAGTGCTCCTCTTATCCTGGGGGAGACCCAGTACTTC. The chain has TRBV20-1 and TRBJ2-5; D call uncertain. This CDR3 spans 13 amino acids. Germline CDR1 and CDR2: DFQATT and SNEGSKA (reference sequence). Trimming removed 5 bases at V and 5 bases at J, with 15 bases between.

This clonotype was recorded at least ten times. CDR3 sequence reads: CASNPTGGFTEAFF. The CDR3 nucleotides are TGTGCCAGTAACCCGACAGGGGGCTTCACTGAAGCTTTCTTT. This rearrangement joins TRBV19 to TRBJ1-1; 10 bases are shared with TRBD1. The length of the CDR3 is 14 residues. Germline trimming cut 7 bases from V and 4 bases from J; bases unmatched to any gene: 6. Germline CDR1 reads LNHDA; CDR2 reads SQIVND (reference sequence).

At least ten counts were recorded for this clonotype. The chain carries TRBV20-1 and TRBJ2-1; tentative D call: TRBD2 (6 bases). Trimming left V 5 bases short and J 4 bases short, with 12 bases between. Germline assignment: CDR1 DFQATT and CDR2 SNEGSKA (reference sequence). This CDR3 is 13 amino acids long. CDR3 residues: CSAAGPPYNEQFF. In DNA form, the CDR3 reads TGCAGTGCTGCGGGACCCCCTTACAATGAGCAGTTCTTC.

This clonotype appeared many times. This sequence joins TRBV27 and TRBJ1-1; 10 positions agree with TRBD1. Unmatched junction bases numbered 15, after V lost 1 base and J lost 4 bases. This CDR3 contains 19 residues. The germline V gene encodes CDR1 MNHEY and CDR2 SMNVEV (reference sequence). The CDR3 sequence: CASSLWGRQGATRSTEAFF. DNA for the CDR3: TGTGCCAGCAGTTTATGGGGTCGACAGGGGGCGACTCGGTCCACTGAAGCTTTCTTT.

The table lists this clonotype with many counts. This sequence joins TRBV20-1 and TRBJ1-1; D gene uncertain. Trimming removed 2 bases from V and 4 bases from J, with 11 bases in between. CDR3 size: 13 residues. Per germline, CDR1 DFQATT and CDR2 SNEGSKA (reference sequence). CDR3 loop: CSARPGRGTEAFF. CDR3 bases: TGCAGTGCTAGACCGGGCCGGGGCACTGAAGCTTTCTTT.

This clonotype was seen ten or more times. V and J are TRBV3-1 and TRBJ2-2; 7 bases map to TRBD2. CDR3 size: 15 residues. V shed 1 base and J 5 bases; nucleotides not matched to a gene: 4. Germline V gives CDR1 LGHDT, CDR2 YNNKEL (reference sequence). CDR3 amino acids: CASSQAAGITGELFF. The CDR3 coding sequence is TGTGCCAGCAGCCAAGCAGCGGGGATTACCGGGGAGCTGTTTTTT. The variable domain in full, with the rest retrieved from reference TRBV3-1 and TRBJ2-2, is DTAVSQTPKYLVTQMGNDKSIKCEQNLGHDTMYWYKQDSKKFLKIMFSYNNKELIINETVPNRFSPKSPDKAHLNLHINSLELGDSAVYFCASSQAAGITGELFFGEGSRLTVL.

Many counts were recorded for this clonotype. This chain connects TRBV3-1 to TRBJ1-1; D uncertain. The V end lost 4 bases, the J end lost 11 bases, and 11 bases lay between the germline ends. The CDR3 contains 11 residues. CDR1 and CDR2 from the germline V gene are LGHDT and YNNKEL (reference sequence). Here the CDR3 DNA reads TGTGCCAGCAGCCGAGCCGGTGAGGCTTTCTTT. This translates into CASSRAGEAFF.

This clonotype was seen many times. The chain links TRBV4-1 to TRBJ2-3; 7 bases are shared with TRBD1. CDR1 and CDR2 (germline): MGHRA, YSYEKL. V trimming: 4 bases; J trimming: 2 bases; junction bases outside the gene matches: 9. CDR3 length: 16 residues. The chain's CDR3 is CASSLQGGGVTDTQYF. Written as DNA, the CDR3 is TGCGCCAGCAGCCTTCAAGGGGGCGGTGTCACAGATACGCAGTATTTT.

This clonotype was detected ten times or more. The chain combines TRBV7-9 with TRBJ2-1; 8 positions agree with TRBD2. There are 15 residues in the CDR3. V was clipped by 5 bases and J by 8 bases; unmatched bases: 11. Germline values: CDR1 SEHNR, CDR2 FQNEAQ (reference sequence). The CDR3: CASSRGGGRLDEQFF. The DNA for the CDR3 is TGTGCCAGCAGCCGCGGCGGGGGGCGCCTCGATGAGCAGTTCTTC. Based on the CDR3 plus reference TRBV7-9 and TRBJ2-1, the full variable domain is DTGVSQNPRHKITKRGQNVTFRCDPISEHNRLYWYRQTLGQGPEFLTYFQNEAQLEKSRLLSDRFSAERPKGSFSTLEIQRTEQGDSAMYLCASSRGGGRLDEQFFGPGTRLTVL.

The sample holds many counts of this clonotype. The J gene is TRBJ2-1, the V gene TRBV20-1, with D possibly TRBD2 on 6 matching bases. Trimming took 3 bases from V and 9 from J, leaving 12 bases between them. CDR3 length: 12 amino acids. Germline lookup yields CDR1 DFQATT and CDR2 SNEGSKA (reference sequence). The CDR3 DNA is TGCAGTGCTAGGGGGAGGAGCCCTGAGCAGTTCTTC. Translated, it gives CSARGRSPEQFF.

With regard to this clonotype: One junction end does not reproduce the germline sequence, and a read error may be involved. The genes are TRBV6-1 and TRBJ2-1, with 12 bases that match TRBD2. The CDR3 contains 15 residues. CDR1 and CDR2 from the germline V gene are MNHNS and SASEGT. CDR3 nucleotides: TGTGTCAGCAGTGAGACTAGCGGGAGTAGCGATGAGCAGTTCTTC. Translated, it gives CVSSETSGSSDEQFF.

This clonotype occurred many times. The chain combines TRBV5-1 with TRBJ1-5, with D possibly TRBD1 on 6 matching bases. V lost 4 bases and J lost 7, with 18 bases in between. The CDR3 totals 15 residues. Germline V gene lookup returns CDR1 SGHRS and CDR2 YFSETQ. The CDR3 loop is CASSPTGWTDQPQHF. In DNA form, the CDR3 reads TGCGCCAGCAGCCCGACGGGGTGGACAGACCAGCCCCAGCATTTT.

This clonotype occurred many times. J is TRBJ2-3 and V is TRBV5-1; the D gene is possibly TRBD2 (5 bases). The germline V and J ends were trimmed by 0 bases and 8 bases, with 7 bases remaining between them. The CDR3 has 12 residues. Germline values: CDR1 SGHRS, CDR2 YFSETQ. The CDR3 protein is CASSLAEGTQYF. CDR3 sequence (DNA): TGCGCCAGCAGCTTGGCCGAGGGTACGCAGTATTTT.

The chain recombines TRBV6-1 with TRBJ2-7; TRBD2 matches 7 bases. V trimming: 6 bases; J trimming: 5 bases; junction bases outside the gene matches: 19. CDR3 length: 17 amino acids. Germline V gene lookup returns CDR1 MNHNS and CDR2 SASEGT. As DNA, the CDR3 is TGTGCCAGCAGACGCTCCGTTACTAGCGTACGACGGGACGAGCAGTACTTC. Translation: CASRRSVTSVRRDEQYF.

The table lists this clonotype with many counts. The chain recombines TRBV7-2 with TRBJ2-7; no clear D gene. The V gene lost 2 bases and the J gene lost 0 bases, with 2 bases spanning the gap. The CDR3 loop spans 12 amino acids. Germline V gene lookup returns CDR1 SGHTA and CDR2 FQGNSA. The CDR3 DNA follows: TGTGCCAGCAGCTTATCCTCCTACGAGCAGTACTTC. This translates into CASSLSSYEQYF.

This clonotype was counted at least ten times. The chain is built from TRBV27 and TRBJ2-1; 9 nucleotides agree with TRBD2. The V and J ends lost 6 bases and 6 bases, in that order; junction bases with no gene match: 6. This CDR3 is built from 14 residues. The V gene's germline CDR1 is MNHEY and CDR2 SMNVEV (reference sequence). The CDR3 DNA is TGTGCCAGCAGAGAGCTTAGCGGGAGCAATGAGCAGTTCTTC. Encoded protein: CASRELSGSNEQFF.